This TCR beta chain was sequenced during a study of T cell repertoires in cytomegalovirus infection (dated by TCRdb to between 2018 and 2021). Regarding the research as a whole: The HLA type of each donor mattered for the analysis, because public TCR beta signatures pointed to carriage of CMV infection along with the matching HLA type.

As encoded in the germline V gene, CDR1 is KGHDR while CDR2 is SFDVKD. Trimmed from V: 4 bases; trimmed from J: 2 bases; junction bases lacking a gene match: 8. Inclusive of the bounding cysteine and phenylalanine, the CDR3 is 16 residues long. Here the CDR3 DNA is all that survives: 48 bases in frame from base 1. A note on this clonotype: What this receptor recognizes is not known. No base quality values were provided; no much bigger clone lies one nucleotide off.

The study at large found these results: In both this cohort and an independent roughly 360-donor cohort, the cumulative frequency of public TCR beta family members distinguished carriers of CMV infection plus the relevant HLA type. The ex vivo response was dominated by HLA-C-restricted CMV-specific TCR beta clonotypes, and the single most frequent clonotype in two of eight donors was supplied by these HLA-C-restricted clonotypes.

Sequencing relied on an Illumina HiSeq 1500. Through fastp at Q25 and MiXCR, TCRdb rebuilt clones from the public reads, retaining in-frame beta chains. Each record represents a unique CDR3 protein, reported with the most common genes and DNA among its rows. The sample profile shows approximately 750,000 distinct CDR3 sequences; less than 40% of them were found once. Around 2.6% of the sample is taken by the ten largest. This TCR derives from a human donor in good health (CMV status not recorded). Some clones in this sample may be carry-over from other donors' samples. Sequencing input: PBMCs. The sequence links TRBV24-1 to TRBJ2-5, with 8 middle bases fitting TRBD2. CDR3 protein: CATSETTSGSQETQYF. Here is the DNA: TGTGCCACCAGTGAAACCACTAGCGGATCACAAGAGACCCAGTACTTC.